This T cell receptor beta chain was profiled in a study of T cell repertoires in cytomegalovirus infection. General observations from the study: Identification of carriers of CMV plus the relevant HLA was achieved through cumulative public TCR beta family frequency.

This clonotype was seen repeatedly, ten times or more. Its antigen is still unknown. Trimming left V 3 bases short and J 4 bases short, with 21 bases between. The CDR3 contains 17 residues. The germline V gene encodes CDR1 MDHEN and CDR2 SYDVKM. TCRdb reprocessed the reads via MiXCR and lists one record per CDR3 protein. The table lists around 230,000 distinct CDR3 sequences, approximately 6.7% of them singletons, with around 6.5% in the top ten. The chain has TRBV28 and TRBJ1-2; a possible D gene is TRBD1 (5 bases). The specimen sequenced was PBMCs. This clonotype was sampled from a human donor in good health (CMV status not recorded). Some clones in this sample may be carry-over from other donors' samples. CDR3 bases: TGTGCCAGCAGTTTTGCGGCAGGGAGTCTCCGAATCTATGGCTACACCTTC. Translated: CASSFAAGSLRIYGYTF.